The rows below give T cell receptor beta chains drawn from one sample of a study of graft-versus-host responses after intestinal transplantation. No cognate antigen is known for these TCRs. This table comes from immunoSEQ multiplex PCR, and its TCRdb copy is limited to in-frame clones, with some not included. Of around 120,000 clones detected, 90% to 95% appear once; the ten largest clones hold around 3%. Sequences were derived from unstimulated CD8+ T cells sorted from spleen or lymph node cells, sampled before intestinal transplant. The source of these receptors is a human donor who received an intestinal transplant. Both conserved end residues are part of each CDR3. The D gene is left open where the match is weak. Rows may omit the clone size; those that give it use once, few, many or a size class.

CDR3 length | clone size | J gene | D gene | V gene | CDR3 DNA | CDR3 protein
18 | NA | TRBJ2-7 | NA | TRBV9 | TGTGCCAGCAGCGTCTGGCAGGAAGGCCCTGACAGCTCCTACGAGCAGTACTTC | CASSVWQEGPDSSYEQYF
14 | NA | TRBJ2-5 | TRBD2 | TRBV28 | TGTGCCACAGAACTGGGAGGGGTGGGGTATAACCAGTACTTC | CATELGGVGYNQYF
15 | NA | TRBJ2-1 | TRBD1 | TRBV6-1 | TGTGCCAGCGAAGTAAGGGACAGGCGATACAATGAGCAGTTCTTC | CASEVRDRRYNEQFF
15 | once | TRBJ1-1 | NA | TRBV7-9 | TGTGCCAGCAGCTTAAGCAACAGGCCGAACACTGAAGCTTTCTTT | CASSLSNRPNTEAFF
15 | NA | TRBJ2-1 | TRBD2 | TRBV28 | TGTGCCAGCAATGGACTAGCGGAAGAGGTAGATGAGCAGTTCTTC | CASNGLAEEVDEQFF
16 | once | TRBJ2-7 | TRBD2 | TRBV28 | TGTGCCACCTTAGGGACGGGAGGGCCCTCAGGCTACGAGCAGTACTTC | CATLGTGGPSGYEQYF
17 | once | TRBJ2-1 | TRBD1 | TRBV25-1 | TGTGCCAGCAGTGACCGCACAGGGGCCGACCCCTACAATGAGCAGTTCTTC | CASSDRTGADPYNEQFF
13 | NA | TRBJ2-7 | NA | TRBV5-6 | TGTGCCAGCAGCTTGGCCGGCTTCTACGAGCAGTACTTC | CASSLAGFYEQYF
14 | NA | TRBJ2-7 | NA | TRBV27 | TGTGCCAGCAGTTTATCACCCCAGCCCTACGAGCAGTACTTC | CASSLSPQPYEQYF
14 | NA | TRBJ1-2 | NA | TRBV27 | TGTGCCAGCAGCATAGCCCCGCGCAACTATGGCTACACCTTC | CASSIAPRNYGYTF
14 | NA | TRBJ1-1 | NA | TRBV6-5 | TGTGCCAGCAGTTACGGCAGTCTGAACACTGAAGCTTTCTTT | CASSYGSLNTEAFF
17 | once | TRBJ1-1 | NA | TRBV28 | TGTGCCAGCAGTTTCCCTGGGACGGCGGTTATGAACACTGAAGCTTTCTTT | CASSFPGTAVMNTEAFF
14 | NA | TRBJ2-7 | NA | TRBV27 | TGTGCCAGCAGTGCGACAGGCGGTGGCTACGAGCAGTACTTC | CASSATGGGYEQYF
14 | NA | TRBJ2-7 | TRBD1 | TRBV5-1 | TGCGCCAGCAGGGACCGGACAGGGCCCTACGAGCAGTACTTC | CASRDRTGPYEQYF
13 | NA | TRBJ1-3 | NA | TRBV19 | TGTGCCAGTAGTATCGGCTCTGGAAACACCATATATTTT | CASSIGSGNTIYF
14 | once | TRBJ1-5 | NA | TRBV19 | TGTGCCAGTAGTCTCCGGACCCGCAATCAGCCCCAGCATTTT | CASSLRTRNQPQHF
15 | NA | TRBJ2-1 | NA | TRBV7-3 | TGTGCCAGCAGCTCCATGGGGGGCTCCTACAATGAGCAGTTCTTC | CASSSMGGSYNEQFF
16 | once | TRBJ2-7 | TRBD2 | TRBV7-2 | TGTGCCAGCAGCTCGTTCGGGAGGGACTTAAGGTACGAGCAGTACTTC | CASSSFGRDLRYEQYF
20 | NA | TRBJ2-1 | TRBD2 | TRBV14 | TGTGCCAGCAGCCCAAAGAACGGACTAGCGGGAGCGCGATCCTACAATGAGCAGTTCTTC | CASSPKNGLAGARSYNEQFF
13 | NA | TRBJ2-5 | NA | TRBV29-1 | TGCAGCGTTGACGGGCGGTGGGGGGAGACCCAGTACTTC | CSVDGRWGETQYF
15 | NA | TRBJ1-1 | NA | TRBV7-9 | TGTGCCAGCAGCTTAATGGGCGGGGCAGAGAGTGAAGCTTTCTTT | CASSLMGGAESEAFF
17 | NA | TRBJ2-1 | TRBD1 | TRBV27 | TGTGCCAGCAGTTTGGCAGGGGGCCCGTTACGGTACAATGAGCAGTTCTTC | CASSLAGGPLRYNEQFF
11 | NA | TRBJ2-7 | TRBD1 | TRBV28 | TGTGCCAGCAGTCCAGGGGGCGAGCAGTACTTC | CASSPGGEQYF
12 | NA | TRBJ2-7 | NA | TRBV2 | TGTGCCACCGGGGAAAGGGGGTACGAGCAGTACTTC | CATGERGYEQYF
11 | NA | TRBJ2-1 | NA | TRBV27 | TGTGCCAGCAGTTTATTTGGTGAGCAGTTCTTC | CASSLFGEQFF
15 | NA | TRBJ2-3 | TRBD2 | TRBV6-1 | TGTGCCAGCAGTGACAGGCTAGCGGGAGTAGATACGCAGTATTTT | CASSDRLAGVDTQYF
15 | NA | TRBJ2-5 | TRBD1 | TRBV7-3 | TGTGCCAGCAGCTTGGGACAGGGCCGACAAGAGACCCAGTACTTC | CASSLGQGRQETQYF
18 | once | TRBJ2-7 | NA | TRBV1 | TGCACCAGCAGCCAAGCACTAGCGGGAGGGAGTAGCTCCTACGAGCAGTACTTC | CTSSQALAGGSSSYEQYF
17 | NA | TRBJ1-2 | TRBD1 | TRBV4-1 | TGCGCCAGCAGCCAAGACTCTCGGGCAGGGGGAGTGTTTGGCTACACCTTC | CASSQDSRAGGVFGYTF
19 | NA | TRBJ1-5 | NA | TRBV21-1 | TGTGCCAGCAGCGCTAAACCAGGGGTCGCACCTCATAGCAATCAGCCCCAGCATTTT | CASSAKPGVAPHSNQPQHF
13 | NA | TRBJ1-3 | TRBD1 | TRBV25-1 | TGTGCCAGCCGCAGGGGGTTTCGCCTGATGATATATTTT | CASRRGFRLMIYF
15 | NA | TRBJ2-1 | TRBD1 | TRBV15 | TGTGCCACCAGCGCAGGACAGGGAAAAATGAATGAGCAGTTCTTC | CATSAGQGKMNEQFF
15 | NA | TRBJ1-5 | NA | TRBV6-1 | TGTGCCAGCAGTGAATTGAGTCATAGCAATCAGCCCCAGCATTTT | CASSELSHSNQPQHF
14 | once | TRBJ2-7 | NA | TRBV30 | TGTGCCTGGAGTGTGTCTAGCCTGGGATACGAGCAGTACTTC | CAWSVSSLGYEQYF
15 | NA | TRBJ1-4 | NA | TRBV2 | TGTGCCAGCAGCGTTGGCCGGGGGGCCGGAGAAAAACTGTTTTTT | CASSVGRGAGEKLFF
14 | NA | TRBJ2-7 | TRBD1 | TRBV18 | TGTGCCAGCTCACCGGGACAGGGGAACTACGAGCAGTACTTC | CASSPGQGNYEQYF
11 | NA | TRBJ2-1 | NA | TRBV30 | TGTGCCTGGGGCGAAGGGAATGAGCAGTTCTTC | CAWGEGNEQFF
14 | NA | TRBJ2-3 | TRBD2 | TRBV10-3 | TGTGCCATCAGTGATAGCGGGGGCACAGATACGCAGTATTTT | CAISDSGGTDTQYF
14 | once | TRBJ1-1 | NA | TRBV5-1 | TGCGCCAGCAGCTTGGCCGGAGTGGTCACTGAAGCTTTCTTT | CASSLAGVVTEAFF
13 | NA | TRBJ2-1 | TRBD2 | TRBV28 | TGTGCCAGCAGTTTTCTAGCGGGTAATGAGCAGTTCTTC | CASSFLAGNEQFF
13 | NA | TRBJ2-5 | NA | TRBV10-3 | TGTGCCATCAGAACAGGGATTCGAGAGACCCAGTACTTC | CAIRTGIRETQYF
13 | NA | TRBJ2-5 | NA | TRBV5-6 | TGTGCCAGCAGCTTCCCCGGGGCAGAGACCCAGTACTTC | CASSFPGAETQYF
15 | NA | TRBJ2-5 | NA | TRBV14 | TGTGCCAGCAGCCAGGAGGACAGTTACCAAGAGACCCAGTACTTC | CASSQEDSYQETQYF
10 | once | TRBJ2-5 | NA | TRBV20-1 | TGCAGTGCTACTCTTGGGACCCAGTACTTC | CSATLGTQYF
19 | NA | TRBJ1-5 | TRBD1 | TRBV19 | TGTGCCAGTAGTATAGACCCTGACAGGGGGCCATCTAGCAATCAGCCCCAGCATTTT | CASSIDPDRGPSSNQPQHF